These T cell receptor beta chains were read from a single sample in a study of T cells in Graves' hyperthyroidism and ophthalmopathy. Via MiXCR, TCRdb re-called the multiplex PCR reads, giving one row per CDR3 protein. In the table there are fewer than 650,000 distinct CDR3 sequences, 14% of which are singletons. Sequencing used blood. These TCRs come from a woman in her 40s with Graves' hyperthyroidism. The CDR3 runs from the conserved cysteine through the conserved F or W. Fields, in order: V gene, J gene, CDR3 protein.

TRBV11-1	TRBJ2-7	CASSYSVPSYEQYF
TRBV14	TRBJ2-5	CASSPPGGRGVETQYF
TRBV18	TRBJ1-2	CASSPLAGNADTF
TRBV30	TRBJ2-2	CAWGTPFSGRGLNTGELFF
TRBV28	TRBJ2-5	CASRPTRDRSSMEYF
TRBV19	TRBJ2-4	CASNGLGQNIQYF
TRBV12-3/TRBV12-4	TRBJ2-4	CASSSNSVAKNIQYF
TRBV4-1	TRBJ1-5	CASSQGGGQVSQPQHF
TRBV6-5	TRBJ2-2	CASSYSVAGDWAPGELFF
TRBV24-1	TRBJ2-1	CATSDSSGTGSGVGYNEQFF
TRBV11-2	TRBJ1-1	CASSLDPGATEAFF
TRBV6-1	TRBJ2-1	CASRSDISYNEQFF
TRBV18	TRBJ1-3	CASSQAVTGGSGNTIYF
TRBV5-1	TRBJ2-1	CASRGTSAYNEQFF
TRBV12-3/TRBV12-4	TRBJ1-6	CASSLGLGTNSPLHF
TRBV11-2	TRBJ2-1	CASSGRDRGYYNEQFF
TRBV25-1	TRBJ1-5	CASSGDRAYPQHF
TRBV12-3/TRBV12-4	TRBJ2-1	CASSLQGSYNEQFF
TRBV28	TRBJ2-5	CASSFPRAMVETQYF
TRBV6-1	TRBJ2-5	CASRTPTGGLETQYF